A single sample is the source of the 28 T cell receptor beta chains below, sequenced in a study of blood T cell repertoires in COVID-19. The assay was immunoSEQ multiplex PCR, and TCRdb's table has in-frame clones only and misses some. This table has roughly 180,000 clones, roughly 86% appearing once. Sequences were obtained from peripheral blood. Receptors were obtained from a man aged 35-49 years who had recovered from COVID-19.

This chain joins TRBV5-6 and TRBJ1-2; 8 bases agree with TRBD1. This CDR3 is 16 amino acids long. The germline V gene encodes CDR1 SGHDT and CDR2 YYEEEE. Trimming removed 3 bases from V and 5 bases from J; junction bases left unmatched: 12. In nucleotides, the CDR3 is TGTGCCAGCAGCTCAAGGGGGACAGGCAAATCGTATGGCTACACCTTC. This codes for CASSSRGTGKSYGYTF.

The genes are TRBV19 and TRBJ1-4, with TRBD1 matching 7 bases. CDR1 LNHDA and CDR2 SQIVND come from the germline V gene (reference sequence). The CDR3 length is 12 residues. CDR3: CASGQRNEKLFF. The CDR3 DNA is TGTGCTTCGGGACAGCGAAATGAAAAACTGTTTTTT.

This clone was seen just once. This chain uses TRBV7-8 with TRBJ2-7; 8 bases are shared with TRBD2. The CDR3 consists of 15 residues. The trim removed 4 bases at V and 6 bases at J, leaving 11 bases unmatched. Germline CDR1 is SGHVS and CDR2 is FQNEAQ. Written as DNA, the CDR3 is TGTGCCAGCAGCTCAGTAGCGGGAACCCCTACCGAGCAGTACTTC. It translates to CASSSVAGTPTEQYF.

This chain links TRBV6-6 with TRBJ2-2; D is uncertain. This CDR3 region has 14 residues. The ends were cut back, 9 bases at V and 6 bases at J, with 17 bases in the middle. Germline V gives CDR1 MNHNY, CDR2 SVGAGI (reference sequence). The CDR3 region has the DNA TGTGCCAGTAATCCAGGTTCGTGGGCCGGGGAGCTGTTTTTT. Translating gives CASNPGSWAGELFF.

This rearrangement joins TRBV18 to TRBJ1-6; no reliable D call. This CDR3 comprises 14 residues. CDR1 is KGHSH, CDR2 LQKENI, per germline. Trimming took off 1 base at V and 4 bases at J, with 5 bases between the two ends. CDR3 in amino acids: CASSPQPYNSPLHF. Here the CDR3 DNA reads TGTGCCAGCTCACCACAGCCTTATAATTCACCCCTCCACTTT.

CDR3 DNA sequence: TGTGCCAGCAGCCCAGCCGGGGGGCGCCCCGACAATGAGCAGTTCTTC. Amino acids: CASSPAGGRPDNEQFF. The rearrangement uses TRBV3-1 (or the pseudogene TRBV3-2) and TRBJ2-1; possible D gene TRBD2, 7 bases. V was shortened by 4 bases and J by 5 bases, with 18 bases between the two germline ends. This CDR3 comprises 16 residues. Germline loops: CDR1 LGHDT, CDR2 YNNKEL (reference sequence).

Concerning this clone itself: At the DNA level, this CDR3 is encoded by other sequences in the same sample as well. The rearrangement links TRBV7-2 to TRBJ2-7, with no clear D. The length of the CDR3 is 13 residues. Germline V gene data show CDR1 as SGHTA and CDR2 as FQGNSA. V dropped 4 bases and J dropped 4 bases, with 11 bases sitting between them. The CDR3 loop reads CASSSSGGYEQYF. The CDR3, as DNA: TGTGCCAGCAGCTCATCAGGTGGATACGAGCAGTACTTC.

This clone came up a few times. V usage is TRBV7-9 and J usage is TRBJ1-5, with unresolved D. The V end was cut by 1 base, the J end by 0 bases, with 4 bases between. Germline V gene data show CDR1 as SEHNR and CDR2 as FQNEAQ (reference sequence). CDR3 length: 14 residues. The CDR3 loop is CASSLGYSNQPQHF. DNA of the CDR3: TGTGCCAGCAGCTTAGGTTATAGCAATCAGCCCCAGCATTTT.

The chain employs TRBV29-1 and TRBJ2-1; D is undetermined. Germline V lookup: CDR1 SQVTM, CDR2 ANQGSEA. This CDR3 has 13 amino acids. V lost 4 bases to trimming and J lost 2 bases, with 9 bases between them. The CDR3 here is CSVVARTYNEQFF. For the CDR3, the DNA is TGCAGCGTTGTTGCGAGGACCTACAATGAGCAGTTCTTC.

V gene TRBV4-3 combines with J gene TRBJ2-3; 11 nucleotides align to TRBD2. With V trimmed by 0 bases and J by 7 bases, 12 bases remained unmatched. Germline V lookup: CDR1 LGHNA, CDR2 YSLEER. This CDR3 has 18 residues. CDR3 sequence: CASSQDLNLAGGGNTQYF. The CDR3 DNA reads TGCGCCAGCAGCCAAGACTTGAACCTAGCGGGGGGTGGAAATACGCAGTATTTT.

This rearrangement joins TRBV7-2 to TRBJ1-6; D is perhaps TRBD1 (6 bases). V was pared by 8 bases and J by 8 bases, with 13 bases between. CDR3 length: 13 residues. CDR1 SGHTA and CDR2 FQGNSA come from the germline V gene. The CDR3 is CASGGGWDSPLHF. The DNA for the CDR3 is TGTGCCAGCGGGGGGGGCTGGGATTCACCCCTCCACTTT.

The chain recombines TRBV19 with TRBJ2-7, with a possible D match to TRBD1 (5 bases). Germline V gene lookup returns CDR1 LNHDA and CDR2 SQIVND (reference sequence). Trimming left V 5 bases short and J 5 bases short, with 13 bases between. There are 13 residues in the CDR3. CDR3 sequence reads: CASSVAGLDEQYF. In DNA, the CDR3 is TGTGCCAGTAGTGTTGCAGGGTTGGACGAGCAGTACTTC.

In nucleotides, the CDR3 is TGTGCCAGCAGCCAAGATAATGTTGGGACAGGGGACTATGGCTACACCTTC. Its translation: CASSQDNVGTGDYGYTF. The V call is TRBV3-1 (or the pseudogene TRBV3-2), the J call TRBJ1-2; 10 bases align to TRBD1. Germline trimming cut 0 bases from V and 3 bases from J; bases unmatched to any gene: 7. CDR1 and CDR2 (germline): LGHDT, YNNKEL (reference sequence). CDR3 length equals 17 residues.

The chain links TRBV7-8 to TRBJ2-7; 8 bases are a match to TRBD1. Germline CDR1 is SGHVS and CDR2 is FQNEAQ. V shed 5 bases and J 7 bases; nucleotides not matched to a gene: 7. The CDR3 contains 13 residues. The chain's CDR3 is CASSHGQGGEQYF. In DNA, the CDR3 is TGTGCCAGCAGCCACGGACAGGGCGGTGAGCAGTACTTC.

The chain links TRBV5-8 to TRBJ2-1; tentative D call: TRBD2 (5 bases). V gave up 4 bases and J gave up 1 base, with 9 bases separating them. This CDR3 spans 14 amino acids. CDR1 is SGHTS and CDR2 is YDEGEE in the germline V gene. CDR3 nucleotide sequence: TGTGCCAGCAGCGTCGGGGAATCCTACAATGAGCAGTTCTTC. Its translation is CASSVGESYNEQFF.

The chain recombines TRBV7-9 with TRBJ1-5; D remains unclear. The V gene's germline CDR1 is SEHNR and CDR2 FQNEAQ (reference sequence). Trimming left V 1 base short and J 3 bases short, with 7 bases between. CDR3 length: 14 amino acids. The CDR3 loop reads CASSLVGDNQPQHF. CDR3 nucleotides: TGTGCCAGCAGCTTAGTCGGGGACAATCAGCCCCAGCATTTT.

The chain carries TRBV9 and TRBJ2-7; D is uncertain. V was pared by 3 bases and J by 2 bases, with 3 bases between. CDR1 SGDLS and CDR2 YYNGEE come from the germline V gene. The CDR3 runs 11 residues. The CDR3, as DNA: TGTGCCAGCAGCGACACCTACGAGCAGTACTTC. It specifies CASSDTYEQYF.

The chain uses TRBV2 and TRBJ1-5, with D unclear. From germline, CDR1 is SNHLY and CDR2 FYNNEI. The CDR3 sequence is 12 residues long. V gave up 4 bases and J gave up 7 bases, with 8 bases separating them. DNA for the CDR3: TGTGCCAGCAGTGGTGGCGGCCAGCCCCAGCATTTT. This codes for CASSGGGQPQHF.

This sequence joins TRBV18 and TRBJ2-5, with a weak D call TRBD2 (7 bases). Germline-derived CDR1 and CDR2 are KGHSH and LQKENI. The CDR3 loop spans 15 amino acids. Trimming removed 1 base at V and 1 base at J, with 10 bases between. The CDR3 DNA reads TGTGCCAGCTCACCACAGGGGGGGACCCAAGAGACCCAGTACTTC. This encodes CASSPQGGTQETQYF.

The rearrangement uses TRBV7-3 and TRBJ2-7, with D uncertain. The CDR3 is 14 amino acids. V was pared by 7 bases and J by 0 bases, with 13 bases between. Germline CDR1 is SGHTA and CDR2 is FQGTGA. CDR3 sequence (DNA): TGTGCCAGCACCCCTTCGGTGGTCTCCTACGAGCAGTACTTC. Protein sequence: CASTPSVVSYEQYF.

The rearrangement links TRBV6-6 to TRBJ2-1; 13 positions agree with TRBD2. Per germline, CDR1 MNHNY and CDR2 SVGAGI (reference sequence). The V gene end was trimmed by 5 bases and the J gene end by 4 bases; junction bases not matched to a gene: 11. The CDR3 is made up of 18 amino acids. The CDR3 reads CASSPGLAGDEFYNEQFF. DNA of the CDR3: TGTGCCAGCAGTCCTGGACTAGCGGGGGACGAGTTTTACAATGAGCAGTTCTTC.

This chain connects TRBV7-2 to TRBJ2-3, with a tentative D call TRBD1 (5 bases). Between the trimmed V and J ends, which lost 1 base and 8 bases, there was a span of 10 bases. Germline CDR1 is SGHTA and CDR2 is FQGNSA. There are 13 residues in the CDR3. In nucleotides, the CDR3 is TGTGCCAGCAGCTTAGGGGAAAGGGGTACGCAGTATTTT. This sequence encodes CASSLGERGTQYF.

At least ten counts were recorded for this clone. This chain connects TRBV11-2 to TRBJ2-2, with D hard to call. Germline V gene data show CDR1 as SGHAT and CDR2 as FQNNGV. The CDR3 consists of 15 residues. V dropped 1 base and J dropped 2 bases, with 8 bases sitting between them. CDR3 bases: TGTGCCAGCAGCTTAGGACTGATAAACACCGGGGAGCTGTTTTTT. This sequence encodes CASSLGLINTGELFF. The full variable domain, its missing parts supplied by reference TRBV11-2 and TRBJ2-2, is EAGVAQSPRYKIIEKRQSVAFWCNPISGHATLYWYQQILGQGPKLLIQFQNNGVVDDSQLPKDRFSAERLKGVDSTLKIQPAKLEDSAVYLCASSLGLINTGELFFGEGSRLTVL.

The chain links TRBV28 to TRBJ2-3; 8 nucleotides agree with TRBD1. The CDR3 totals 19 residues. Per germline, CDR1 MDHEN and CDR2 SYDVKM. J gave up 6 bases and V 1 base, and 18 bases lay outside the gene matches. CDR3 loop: CASSLFKSYQGALKDTQYF. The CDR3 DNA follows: TGTGCCAGCAGTTTATTCAAGTCGTACCAGGGGGCTTTGAAGGATACGCAGTATTTT.

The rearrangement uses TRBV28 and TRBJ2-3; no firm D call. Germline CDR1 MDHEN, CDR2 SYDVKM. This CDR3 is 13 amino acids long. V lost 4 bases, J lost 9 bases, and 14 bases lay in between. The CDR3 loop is CASSSQTVGTQYF. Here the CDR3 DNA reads TGTGCCAGCAGTTCCCAGACCGTCGGGACGCAGTATTTT.

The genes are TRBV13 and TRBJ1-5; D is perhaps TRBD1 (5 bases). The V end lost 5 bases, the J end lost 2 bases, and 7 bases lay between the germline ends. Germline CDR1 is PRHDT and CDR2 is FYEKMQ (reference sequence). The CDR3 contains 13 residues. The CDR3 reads CASSRGGNQPQHF. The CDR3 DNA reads TGTGCCAGCAGCCGGGGGGGCAATCAGCCCCAGCATTTT.

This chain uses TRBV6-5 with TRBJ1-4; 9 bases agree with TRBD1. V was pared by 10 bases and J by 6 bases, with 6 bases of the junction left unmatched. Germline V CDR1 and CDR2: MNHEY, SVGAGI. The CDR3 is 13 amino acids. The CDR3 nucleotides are TGTGCCACCAGGGGGACAGGGTATGAAAAACTGTTTTTT. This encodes CATRGTGYEKLFF.

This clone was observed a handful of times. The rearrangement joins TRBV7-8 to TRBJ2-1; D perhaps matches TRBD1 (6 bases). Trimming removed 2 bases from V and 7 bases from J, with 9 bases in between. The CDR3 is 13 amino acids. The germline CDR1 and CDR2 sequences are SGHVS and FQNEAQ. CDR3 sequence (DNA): TGTGCCAGCAGCTTACCAGGGGCTAATGAGCAGTTCTTC. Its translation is CASSLPGANEQFF.